This T cell receptor (beta chain) is from a study of regulatory T cells in long-lasting Graves disease. Findings of the study overall: Persistent Graves' patients possessed reduced TCR diversity relative to recently diagnosed ones. Exclusively peripheral blood, rather than thyroid tissue, was studied. Comparison showed that persistent patients shared more public clonotypes (about 3,000) than new patients (approximately 1,000).

Time point noted: persistent/refractory GD, antithyroid drugs over 5 years with positive TRAb. RNA from PBMCs was the source of the TCR library. Roughly 9 milliliters of peripheral blood went into EDTA tubes. Arm-PCR of CDR3 regions and iRepertoire HTBI primers were used to build TCR beta libraries. Each CDR3 protein is one row after TCRdb ran MiXCR on the multiplex PCR reads. The sample includes roughly 430,000 distinct CDR3 sequences, around a fifth of them seen just once. This clonotype occurred many times. The antigen remains unidentified. The CDR3 covers 16 residues. In germline, CDR1 is ENHRY, CDR2 SYGVKD. Germline trimming cut 2 bases from V and 1 base from J; bases unmatched to any gene: 6.

The TCR sequence derives from a female donor with Graves disease. The chain has TRBV10-3 and TRBJ2-5; 8 nucleotides align to TRBD1. Material: peripheral blood mononuclear cells (PBMCs), obtained when the disease was refractory, from a patient treated with antithyroid drugs. DNA for the CDR3: TGTGCCATCAGTGAGGGACAGGGAAGAGCCCAAGAGACCCAGTACTTC. Translating it yields CAISEGQGRAQETQYF.